Listed below are T cell receptor beta chains from one sample, sequenced in a study of T cell changes during pregnancy in multiple sclerosis. Generated by immunoSEQ multiplex PCR, the TCRdb table keeps only in-frame clones and is missing some. The sample consists of roughly 90,000 clones, roughly 93% of them appearing once. The sequenced sample was peripheral blood, obtained in the third trimester of pregnancy. The receptors shown here come from a female donor with multiple sclerosis, enrolled in a pregnancy study. CDR3s include the opening cysteine and the closing phenylalanine or tryptophan. A D gene is named only where the DNA matches it firmly. The size of a clone is reported for some rows only, either as once, few or many, or as a class for expanded clones.

>NA|TRBJ1-3|TRBV5-4|NA|13
TGTGCCAGCAGCATAGGGACAGGAAACACCATATATTTT
CASSIGTGNTIYF
>NA|TRBJ2-2|TRBV11-2|NA|14
TGTGCCAGCAGCTTAGAGTATAACACCGGGGAGCTGTTTTTT
CASSLEYNTGELFF
>TRBD2|TRBJ2-3|TRBV5-4|NA|16
TGTGCCAGCAGCTTGGGGACTAGCGGGAGCACAGATACGCAGTATTTT
CASSLGTSGSTDTQYF
>TRBD2|TRBJ2-1|TRBV9|NA|15
TGTGCCAGCAGCGAAGGGGAGGGGACTAGCGGACAACAGTTCTTC
CASSEGEGTSGQQFF
>NA|TRBJ1-2|TRBV7-8|NA|13
TGTGCCAGCAGCGCAGGGGTACCCGATGGCTACACCTTC
CASSAGVPDGYTF
>NA|TRBJ2-7|TRBV10-3|once|16
TGTGCCATCAGTGAGTCGGCGGGGACGAGATCCTACGAGCAGTACTTC
CAISESAGTRSYEQYF
>NA|TRBJ1-4|TRBV5-4|NA|13
TGTGCCAGCAGCTTCAGGCGAAATGAAAAACTGTTTTTT
CASSFRRNEKLFF
>TRBD2|TRBJ2-1|TRBV15|NA|16
TGTGCCACCAGCCCCCTAAGACTAGCGGCCTACAATGAGCAGTTCTTC
CATSPLRLAAYNEQFF
>NA|TRBJ1-4|TRBV5-1|NA|15
TGCGCCAGCAGTAAGGGTTCGAGGGCTAATGAAAAACTGTTTTTT
CASSKGSRANEKLFF
>TRBD2|TRBJ2-1|TRBV9|NA|13
TGTGCCAGCAGCGTAGCTCCGGGAGGTGAGCAGTTCTTC
CASSVAPGGEQFF
>TRBD2|TRBJ2-7|TRBV2|NA|15
TGTGCCAGCAGTGTTGGTAGCGGGACCTCCTACGAGCAGTACTTC
CASSVGSGTSYEQYF
>NA|TRBJ2-7|TRBV7-9|NA|11
TGTGCCAGCAGCCCACTATACGAGCAGTACTTC
CASSPLYEQYF
>NA|TRBJ2-5|TRBV28|NA|13
TGTGCCAGCAATAGACAGCTCTCGGAGACCCAGTACTTC
CASNRQLSETQYF
>NA|TRBJ1-1|TRBV9|NA|14
TGTGCCAGCAGCGTAGTAGCCGTGAACACTGAAGCTTTCTTT
CASSVVAVNTEAFF
>TRBD2|TRBJ2-7|TRBV6-1|NA|15
TGTGCCAGCAGTCAAGTAGGGACTAGCGGGGTCGAGCAGTACTTC
CASSQVGTSGVEQYF
>NA|TRBJ2-6|TRBV1|NA|16
TGCACCAGCAGACTAAGGAGTTTGTGTCGGGCCAACGTCCTGACTTTC
CTSRLRSLCRANVLTF
>TRBD2|TRBJ2-1|TRBV7-9|NA|18
TGTGCCAGCAGCTTACCGCCACGACTAGCGGGAGTTAGGAATGAGCAGTTCTTC
CASSLPPRLAGVRNEQFF
>TRBD1|TRBJ2-3|TRBV2|NA|14
TGTGCCAGCAGCCGGGACAGGGGAAAGGATACGCAGTATTTT
CASSRDRGKDTQYF
>TRBD2|TRBJ2-3|TRBV7-7|NA|15
TGTGCTAGCAGCCCTGGACTAGCGGGAGCGGATACGCAGTATTTT
CASSPGLAGADTQYF
>NA|TRBJ2-7|TRBV28|once|12
TGTGCCAGCAGGACTCAGGGAAACGAGCAGTACTTC
CASRTQGNEQYF
>TRBD1|TRBJ2-7|TRBV5-5|NA|15
TGTGCCAGCAGCGGGGACCGGGACAGGGGCTACGAGCAGTACTTC
CASSGDRDRGYEQYF
>TRBD2|TRBJ2-7|TRBV5-6|NA|13
TGTGCCAGCAGCTTGTTAGCGGGAGGACTGCAGTACTTC
CASSLLAGGLQYF
>TRBD1|TRBJ2-7|TRBV6-6|NA|12
TGTGCCAGCAGCAAGGACAGGAACGAGCAGTACTTC
CASSKDRNEQYF
>NA|TRBJ1-4|TRBV21-1|NA|14
TGTGCCAGCAGCCTGGACAGGGGAAATGAAAAACTGTTTTTT
CASSLDRGNEKLFF
>TRBD1|TRBJ2-1|TRBV5-1|NA|15
TGCGCCAGCAGCCGACCAGGGGGCGATATGAATGAGCAGTTCTTC
CASSRPGGDMNEQFF
>NA|TRBJ2-3|TRBV19|NA|13
TGTGCCATCGACATCCCGAACACAGATACGCAGTATTTT
CAIDIPNTDTQYF
>NA|TRBJ2-5|TRBV28|NA|19
TGTGCCAGCAGTTTACCCCCGGCGGGGGCGGGACGGAACCGGGAGACCCAGTACTTC
CASSLPPAGAGRNRETQYF
>NA|TRBJ2-1|TRBV28|NA|14
TGTGCCAGCAGTTTACCTTTTAGCCACAATGAGCAGTTCTTC
CASSLPFSHNEQFF
>NA|TRBJ2-7|TRBV5-4|NA|16
TGTGCCAGCAGCTCGTTGGGGCGGGGTTCCTCCTACGAGCAGTACTTC
CASSSLGRGSSYEQYF
>NA|TRBJ2-1|TRBV6-6|NA|12
TGTGCCAGCAGTTACTCTACGGATGAGCAGTTCTTC
CASSYSTDEQFF
>NA|TRBJ2-7|TRBV5-6|NA|15
TGTGCCAGCAGCCGCGTTCCGGGGTATTTTTACGAGCAGTACTTC
CASSRVPGYFYEQYF
>TRBD1|TRBJ1-4|TRBV28|NA|15
TGTGCCAGCAGCCAAGCAGGGGGATATAATGAAAAACTGTTTTTT
CASSQAGGYNEKLFF
>NA|TRBJ1-2|TRBV28|few|12
TGTGCCAGCAGTTTACAGGCCTATGGCTACACCTTC
CASSLQAYGYTF
>NA|TRBJ2-7|TRBV9|NA|15
TGTGCCAGCAGCCGAAACGAGGGAGCTCACTACGAGCAGTACTTC
CASSRNEGAHYEQYF
>NA|TRBJ2-5|TRBV18|NA|16
TGTGCCAGCTCACCAAGGGGACAAAACGTGCAAGAGACCCAGTACTTC
CASSPRGQNVQETQYF
>NA|TRBJ2-5|TRBV27|NA|14
TGTGCCAGCAGTTTCGCAGGGGGGCAAGAGACCCAGTACTTC
CASSFAGGQETQYF
>NA|TRBJ2-1|TRBV5-1|NA|14
TGCGCCAGCAGCTTGGTTCTAGGGGCAAATGAGCAGTTCTTC
CASSLVLGANEQFF
>NA|TRBJ2-1|TRBV11-2|NA|15
TGTGCCAGCAGCGGAATTCGCAGCGGCTACAATGAGCAGTTCTTC
CASSGIRSGYNEQFF
>NA|TRBJ1-2|TRBV2|once|13
TGTGCCAGCAGTGAAACCGGGGAGGTTCGCTACACCTTC
CASSETGEVRYTF
>NA|TRBJ2-5|TRBV15|NA|14
TGTGCCACCAGCAGAGGTACAGGTATTGAGACCCAGTACTTC
CATSRGTGIETQYF